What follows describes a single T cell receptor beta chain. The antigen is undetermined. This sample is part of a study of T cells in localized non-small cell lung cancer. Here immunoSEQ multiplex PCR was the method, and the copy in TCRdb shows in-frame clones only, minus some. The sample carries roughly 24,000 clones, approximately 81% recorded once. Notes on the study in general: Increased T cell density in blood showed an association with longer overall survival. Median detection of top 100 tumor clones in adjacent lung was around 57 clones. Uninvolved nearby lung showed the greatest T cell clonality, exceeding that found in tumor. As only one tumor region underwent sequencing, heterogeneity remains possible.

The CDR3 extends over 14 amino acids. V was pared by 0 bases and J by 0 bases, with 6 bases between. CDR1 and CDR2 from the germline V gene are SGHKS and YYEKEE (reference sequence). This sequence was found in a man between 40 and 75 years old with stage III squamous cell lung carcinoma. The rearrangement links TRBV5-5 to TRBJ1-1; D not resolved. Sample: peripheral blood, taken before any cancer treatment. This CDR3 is CASSLEWVNTEAFF. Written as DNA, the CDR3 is TGTGCCAGCAGCTTGGAATGGGTGAACACTGAAGCTTTCTTT.